The 26 T cell receptor beta chains reported below all come from one sample, sequenced in a study of T cells in Graves' hyperthyroidism and ophthalmopathy. What was amplified from RNA transcripts were TCR beta CDR3 regions. The HTBI primer set was used in a first-round RT-PCR of the TCR CDR3. A single record per CDR3 protein comes from TCRdb applying MiXCR to the multiplex PCR reads. The sample carries 690,000 or so distinct CDR3 sequences, around 20% recorded once. The sequenced sample was blood. The receptors originated from a woman aged 45-59 years with Graves' hyperthyroidism that later progressed to Graves' ophthalmopathy.

Comment on this clonotype: Given a much more abundant clone one base away, this may be a read error. The CDR3 here is CASSVELGDTEAFF. The CDR3 nucleotides are TGTGCCAGCAGCGTAGAACTCGGGGACACTGAAGCTTTCTTT. This chain uses TRBV9 with TRBJ1-1; no reliable D call. The CDR3 length is 14 residues. Deletions cut 0 bases from V and 3 bases from J, with 9 bases between. Germline-derived CDR1 and CDR2 are SGDLS and YYNGEE.

This clonotype has just a few counts. V usage is TRBV19 and J usage is TRBJ1-5; D possibly corresponds to TRBD1 (5 bases). The germline V and J ends were trimmed by 0 bases and 4 bases, with 7 bases remaining between them. CDR3 length equals 14 residues. Germline CDR1 is LNHDA and CDR2 is SQIVND (reference sequence). The CDR3 here is CASSIDRANQPQHF. The CDR3 DNA follows: TGTGCCAGTAGTATAGACAGGGCGAATCAGCCCCAGCATTTT.

This clonotype was detected a few times. The J gene is TRBJ2-5, the V gene TRBV6-5; D not resolved. The germline V gene encodes CDR1 MNHEY and CDR2 SVGAGI. Between the trimmed V and J ends, which lost 0 bases and 2 bases, there was a span of 7 bases. The CDR3 loop spans 14 amino acids. Here the CDR3 reads CASSYSKTQETQYF. CDR3 bases: TGTGCCAGCAGTTACTCGAAGACACAAGAGACCCAGTACTTC.

The chain carries TRBV12-3 or TRBV12-4 and TRBJ1-4; 9 bases agree with TRBD1. V dropped 4 bases and J dropped 5; count of bases not matched to a gene: 5. This CDR3 contains 15 residues. The CDR3 nucleotides read TGTGCCAGCAGTTCCGCGACAGGGGGAAATGAAAAACTGTTTTTT. It codes for CASSSATGGNEKLFF.

In this sample, this clonotype turned up many times. The gene calls are TRBV11-2 and TRBJ2-1; tentatively, D is TRBD2 (6 bases). This CDR3 is 15 amino acids long. Trimming shortened V by 2 bases and J by 2 bases, and 10 bases separated the two germline ends. The germline V gene has CDR1 SGHAT and CDR2 FQNNGV. CDR3: CASSLSGETYNEQFF. The CDR3 DNA reads as TGTGCCAGCAGCTTATCGGGGGAAACCTACAATGAGCAGTTCTTC.

This clonotype has a handful of counts. This rearrangement joins TRBV18 to TRBJ2-5; 8 bases agree with TRBD2. The CDR3 loop spans 17 amino acids. Germline CDR1 and CDR2: KGHSH and LQKENI. V lost 0 bases, J lost 7 bases, and 13 bases stayed unmatched. The DNA for the CDR3 is TGTGCCAGCTCACCACCGTCGGTCAGCGGGGGTCGAGGGACCCAGTACTTC. Its protein product is CASSPPSVSGGRGTQYF. The full variable domain, its missing parts supplied by reference TRBV18 and TRBJ2-5, is NAGVMQNPRHLVRRRGQEARLRCSPMKGHSHVYWYRQLPEEGLKFMVYLQKENIIDESGMPKERFSAEFPKEGPSILRIQQVVRGDSAAYFCASSPPSVSGGRGTQYFGPGTRLLVL.

This clonotype was counted at least ten times. The rearrangement links TRBV3-1 to TRBJ1-2; D not resolved. The CDR3 sequence is 16 residues long. Germline V gives CDR1 LGHDT, CDR2 YNNKEL (reference sequence). Trimming shortened V by 0 bases and J by 4 bases, and 15 bases separated the two germline ends. The CDR3 here is CASSQDPQELTYGYTF. CDR3 sequence (DNA): TGTGCCAGCAGCCAAGATCCCCAGGAGCTCACCTATGGCTACACCTTC. The entire variable domain, with the rest obtained from reference TRBV3-1 and TRBJ1-2, is as follows: DTAVSQTPKYLVTQMGNDKSIKCEQNLGHDTMYWYKQDSKKFLKIMFSYNNKELIINETVPNRFSPKSPDKAHLNLHINSLELGDSAVYFCASSQDPQELTYGYTFGSGTRLTVV.

This clonotype has more than one count but fewer than ten. The chain joins TRBV20-1 to TRBJ1-1; 7 bases match TRBD1. This CDR3 region has 15 residues. V dropped 0 bases and J dropped 1; count of bases not matched to a gene: 5. The germline V gene has CDR1 DFQATT and CDR2 SNEGSKA (reference sequence). Here the CDR3 DNA reads TGCAGTGCTAGAGATCCCGGGACAGCGAACACTGAAGCTTTCTTT. Translated, it gives CSARDPGTANTEAFF.

This clonotype was recorded a few times. This chain joins TRBV29-1 and TRBJ1-4, with 8 bases matching TRBD1. This CDR3 spans 13 amino acids. Germline V CDR1 and CDR2: SQVTM, ANQGSEA. The CDR3: CSAATGVGEKLFF. Written as DNA, the CDR3 is TGCAGTGCCGCGACAGGGGTCGGTGAAAAACTGTTTTTT. Together with reference TRBV29-1 and TRBJ1-4, the CDR3 gives the full variable domain: SAVISQKPSRDICQRGTSLTIQCQVDSQVTMMFWYRQQPGQSLTLIATANQGSEATYESGFVIDKFPISRPNLTFSTLTVSNMSPEDSSIYLCSAATGVGEKLFFGSGTQLSVL.

The chain is built from TRBV25-1 and TRBJ1-1; 8 nucleotides agree with TRBD1. Per the germline V gene, CDR1 is MGHDK and CDR2 is SYGVNS. The junction had 7 bases not matched to a gene; V was cut back by 1 base and J by 0 bases. This CDR3 contains 17 residues. CDR3 sequence (DNA): TGTGCCAGCAGTGAATCTCGGACAGGGAGTATGAACACTGAAGCTTTCTTT. It specifies CASSESRTGSMNTEAFF.

The V and J genes are TRBV5-5 and TRBJ1-5; a weak D match, TRBD1 (5 bases). This CDR3 spans 15 amino acids. V dropped 4 bases and J dropped 5 bases, with 16 bases sitting between them. Per germline, CDR1 SGHKS and CDR2 YYEKEE (reference sequence). CDR3 loop: CASSPGTELHQPQHF. The CDR3 DNA sequence: TGTGCCAGCAGCCCGGGGACCGAGTTACATCAGCCCCAGCATTTT.

In this sample, this clonotype turned up a few times. This chain joins TRBV27 and TRBJ1-5; D is ambiguous. The germline gives CDR1 MNHEY, CDR2 SMNVEV (reference sequence). This CDR3 spans 13 amino acids. Trimming pared 3 bases from V and 8 bases from J, leaving 11 bases between. For the CDR3, the DNA is TGTGCCAGCAGTTTTAGTACGGCGGAGCCCCAGCATTTT. It yields the protein CASSFSTAEPQHF.

This clonotype has at least ten counts. The chain recombines TRBV20-1 with TRBJ2-3; the D gene is possibly TRBD1 (6 bases). The CDR3 has 14 residues. Per the germline V gene, CDR1 is DFQATT and CDR2 is SNEGSKA (reference sequence). V lost 5 bases to trimming and J lost 5 bases, with 17 bases between them. CDR3 nucleotide sequence: TGCAGTGCTGGGAGAACAGGGATGCAAGATACGCAGTATTTT. Protein sequence: CSAGRTGMQDTQYF.

The chain joins TRBV2 to TRBJ2-2, with a tentative D call TRBD1 (6 bases). The CDR3 consists of 12 residues. CDR1 is SNHLY and CDR2 is FYNNEI in the germline V gene. Trimming shortened V by 7 bases and J by 8 bases, and 11 bases separated the two germline ends. CDR3 nucleotides: TGTGCCAGCAAAGAGGGGGTTGGGGAGCTGTTTTTT. This sequence encodes CASKEGVGELFF.

The chain uses TRBV12-3 or TRBV12-4 and TRBJ2-1, with TRBD1 matching over 7 bases. J lost 15 bases, V lost 3 bases, and 5 bases had no gene match. The CDR3 is 11 residues long. The DNA of the CDR3 is TGTGCCAGCAGTTTGACAGGGTACCGGTTCTTC. Its protein product is CASSLTGYRFF.

The chain is built from TRBV6-1 and TRBJ1-5; TRBD1 might be the D (5 bases). The CDR3 has 15 residues. Germline CDR1 and CDR2: MNHNS and SASEGT. V was cut by 0 bases and J by 7 bases, with 13 bases left in between. CDR3: CASSEARSQGQPQHF. CDR3 DNA: TGTGCCAGCAGTGAAGCGCGTTCCCAGGGCCAGCCCCAGCATTTT.

This rearrangement joins TRBV7-9 to TRBJ1-1, with a possible D match to TRBD1 (5 bases). CDR1 and CDR2 (germline): SEHNR, FQNEAQ (reference sequence). This CDR3 spans 13 amino acids. The V end was cut by 4 bases, the J end by 6 bases, with 12 bases between. CDR3 amino acids: CASSSLMGPEAFF. For the CDR3, the DNA is TGTGCCAGCAGCTCACTAATGGGACCTGAAGCTTTCTTT.

Points on this clonotype: A single base separates this from a much larger clone, so it may be a read error. The rearrangement uses TRBV27 and TRBJ2-3, with TRBD1 identical over 8 bases. Germline V gene lookup returns CDR1 MNHEY and CDR2 SMNVEV (reference sequence). The CDR3 consists of 14 residues. CDR3 nucleotides: TGTGCCAGCAGTTCACCGGACAGGGCAGATACGCATTATTTT. It translates to CASSSPDRADTHYF.

The sample holds many counts of this clonotype. This chain joins TRBV5-1 and TRBJ2-5, with 9 nucleotides matching TRBD2. J lost 3 bases, V lost 4 bases, and 4 bases had no gene match. Germline loops: CDR1 SGHRS, CDR2 YFSETQ. The CDR3 is 14 residues long. This CDR3 reads CASSAGLAKETQYF. The CDR3 nucleotides are TGCGCCAGCAGCGCCGGACTAGCGAAAGAGACCCAGTACTTC.

This clonotype was seen only a few times. CDR3 nucleotide sequence: TGTGCCAGCAGCCATTATCGACAGGGTTTGGAAAAACTGTTTTTT. Encoded protein: CASSHYRQGLEKLFF. The chain couples TRBV3-1 to TRBJ1-4, with TRBD1 matching 7 bases. The CDR3 runs to 15 residues. Germline V gene sequence: CDR1 LGHDT, CDR2 YNNKEL (reference sequence). J was trimmed by 8 bases and V by 3 bases; bases with no gene match: 9.

The J gene is TRBJ2-1, the V gene TRBV12-3 or TRBV12-4; 9 bases are a match to TRBD2. Losses at the gene ends were 7 bases for V and 4 bases for J; bases not matched to a gene: 11. The CDR3 contains 16 residues. The CDR3 is CASIQQTSGSYNEQFF. The CDR3 region has the DNA TGTGCCAGCATCCAACAGACTAGCGGTTCTTACAATGAGCAGTTCTTC.

In this sample, this clonotype turned up a few times. The J gene is TRBJ2-3, the V gene TRBV20-1; D is undetermined. From germline, CDR1 is DFQATT and CDR2 SNEGSKA (reference sequence). The CDR3 is 13 residues long. V lost 3 bases, J lost 4 bases, and 11 bases lay in between. As DNA, the CDR3 is TGCAGTGCTAGCCCGGGCGGAGCAGATACGCAGTATTTT. It encodes CSASPGGADTQYF.

The CDR3 protein is CASSQDLGLQETQYF. The CDR3 DNA sequence: TGTGCCAGCAGCCAAGATCTGGGACTACAAGAGACCCAGTACTTC. The J gene is TRBJ2-5, the V gene TRBV14, with 7 bases that match TRBD2. Germline CDR1 reads SGHDN; CDR2 reads FVKESK. This CDR3 has 15 amino acids. J lost 2 bases, V lost 0 bases, and 3 bases had no gene match.

This clonotype has more than one count but fewer than ten. V is TRBV29-1 and J is TRBJ1-2, with D tentatively TRBD1 (5 bases). Trimming removed 2 bases from V and 8 bases from J, with 12 bases in between. The CDR3 contains 12 residues. The germline V gene encodes CDR1 SQVTM and CDR2 ANQGSEA. In DNA, the CDR3 is TGCAGCGTTGAATTAGGGGCCGAGGGCTACACCTTC. Translation: CSVELGAEGYTF. The full variable domain, its missing parts supplied by reference TRBV29-1 and TRBJ1-2, is SAVISQKPSRDICQRGTSLTIQCQVDSQVTMMFWYRQQPGQSLTLIATANQGSEATYESGFVIDKFPISRPNLTFSTLTVSNMSPEDSSIYLCSVELGAEGYTFGSGTRLTVV.

This clonotype was recorded a few times. The chain couples TRBV27 to TRBJ2-6; no clear D gene. V lost 10 bases to trimming and J lost 0 bases, with 13 bases between them. Looked up from germline, CDR1 is MNHEY and CDR2 is SMNVEV (reference sequence). CDR3 length equals 15 residues. CDR3 loop: CATKNPSSGANVLTF. The CDR3 region has the DNA TGTGCCACGAAAAATCCAAGCTCTGGGGCCAACGTCCTGACTTTC.

This clonotype was recorded at least ten times. The chain employs TRBV3-1 and TRBJ1-2, with D perhaps TRBD1 (6 bases). Deletions cut 0 bases from V and 4 bases from J, with 15 bases between. Germline V gene sequence: CDR1 LGHDT, CDR2 YNNKEL (reference sequence). The CDR3 covers 16 residues. The CDR3 sequence: CASSQEYGGRSYGYTF. In DNA form, the CDR3 reads TGTGCCAGCAGCCAAGAATATGGGGGCAGGAGCTATGGCTACACCTTC.